Presented here are 21 T cell receptor beta chains from one specimen sequenced in a study of cytomegalovirus exposure and HLA in healthy donors. The primer mix had 60 Vbeta and 13 Jbeta primers. Assay: immunoSEQ multiplex PCR; the TCRdb copy retains only in-frame clones and omits some. The data contain around 120,000 clones, around a tenth of them seen just once; the ten biggest clones take up around 3%. The sequencing sample was made of PBMCs. These receptors were obtained from a man aged 30 to 45 in good health and CMV-seronegative.

The rearrangement links TRBV19 to TRBJ1-4; 7 bases map to TRBD1. From germline, CDR1 is LNHDA and CDR2 SQIVND (reference sequence). The CDR3 runs to 15 residues. Germline trimming cut 6 bases from V and 7 bases from J; bases unmatched to any gene: 11. The CDR3 sequence: CASSSRQGVGEKLFF. In DNA form, the CDR3 reads TGTGCCAGTAGCAGTCGACAGGGTGTAGGTGAAAAACTGTTTTTT. Looking up the rest from reference TRBV19 and TRBJ1-4 gives the full variable domain: DGGITQSPKYLFRKEGQNVTLSCEQNLNHDAMYWYRQDPGQGLRLIYYSQIVNDFQKGDIAEGYSVSREKKESFPLTVTSAQKNPTAFYLCASSSRQGVGEKLFFGSGTQLSVL.

This rearrangement joins TRBV5-6 to TRBJ2-4; maybe TRBD1 (6 bases). Trimming took off 0 bases at V and 6 bases at J, with 16 bases between the two ends. The CDR3 has 16 residues. Germline V gene lookup returns CDR1 SGHDT and CDR2 YYEEEE. CDR3 in amino acids: CASSLGEQGILNIQYF. Here the CDR3 DNA reads TGTGCCAGCAGCTTGGGCGAGCAGGGGATATTAAACATTCAGTACTTC.

There are a few counts of this clone. The chain combines TRBV6-1 with TRBJ2-3; D unresolved. Between the trimmed V and J ends, which lost 7 bases and 4 bases, there was a span of 15 bases. Germline CDR1 reads MNHNS; CDR2 reads SASEGT. The CDR3 spans 14 residues. The CDR3 coding sequence is TGTGCCAGCAAAGCCCTCCAAGAGGCAGATACGCAGTATTTT. Translated, it gives CASKALQEADTQYF.

This clone was counted between two and nine times. The V call is TRBV7-8, the J call TRBJ1-4, with D tentatively TRBD1 (5 bases). This CDR3 contains 16 residues. Per germline, CDR1 SGHVS and CDR2 FQNEAQ. V dropped 2 bases and J dropped 0 bases, with 10 bases sitting between them. The CDR3 region is CASSLRTPATNEKLFF. The CDR3 nucleotides are TGTGCCAGCAGCTTAAGGACACCTGCAACTAATGAAAAACTGTTTTTT.

This clone showed up just a few times. The V and J genes are TRBV19 and TRBJ1-2; D uncertain. The germline V gene encodes CDR1 LNHDA and CDR2 SQIVND (reference sequence). The CDR3 runs 15 residues. V was trimmed by 7 bases and J by 3 bases, leaving 18 bases between them. The CDR3 sequence: CASTPGGNLYYGYTF. The CDR3 DNA follows: TGTGCCAGTACCCCTGGAGGGAATCTGTACTATGGCTACACCTTC.

The chain recombines TRBV5-5 with TRBJ2-7, with 11 bases identical to TRBD2. CDR1 is SGHKS and CDR2 is YYEKEE in the germline V gene (reference sequence). Trimming took 4 bases from V and 1 from J; bases not matched to a gene: 4. The CDR3 contains 15 residues. The CDR3 loop reads CASSVGLAASYEQYF. The DNA of the CDR3 is TGTGCCAGCAGCGTGGGACTAGCGGCGTCCTACGAGCAGTACTTC.

This clone was found a few times. V is TRBV30 and J is TRBJ2-5; TRBD2 might be the D (7 bases). V shed 2 bases and J shed 3 bases, with 13 bases lying between them. Germline values: CDR1 GTSNPN, CDR2 SVGIG (reference sequence). This CDR3 contains 14 residues. The CDR3 nucleotides are TGTGCCTGGAGTAGGGGGGGTGTAAAAGAGACCCAGTACTTC. Amino acid sequence: CAWSRGGVKETQYF.

This clone was counted only a few times. This chain uses TRBV19 with TRBJ1-1; no definite D call. Trimming stripped 9 bases from V and 3 bases from J, with 14 bases between. The CDR3 length is 13 residues. Germline CDR1 is LNHDA and CDR2 is SQIVND (reference sequence). The CDR3 protein is CASTLREDTEAFF. The CDR3 DNA sequence: TGTGCCAGCACCCTCCGGGAGGACACTGAAGCTTTCTTT.

This sequence joins TRBV27 and TRBJ1-4, with TRBD1 matching over 11 bases. With V trimmed by 6 bases and J by 8 bases, 2 bases remained unmatched. The V gene's germline CDR1 is MNHEY and CDR2 SMNVEV (reference sequence). This CDR3 contains 13 residues. CDR3 amino acids: CASSWDRGEKLFF. The CDR3 nucleotides are TGTGCCAGCAGCTGGGACAGGGGGGAAAAACTGTTTTTT.

The V gene is TRBV2, the J gene TRBJ2-7; the D gene is possibly TRBD1 (5 bases). The CDR3 is 12 amino acids. Between the trimmed V and J ends, which lost 7 bases and 4 bases, there was a span of 11 bases. Germline V gene sequence: CDR1 SNHLY, CDR2 FYNNEI. CDR3 residues: CASKDNRYEQYF. In DNA, the CDR3 is TGTGCCAGCAAGGACAATCGGTACGAGCAGTACTTC.

In this sample, this clone turned up a few times. J is TRBJ2-3 and V is TRBV28; TRBD2 might be the D (5 bases). The CDR3 consists of 13 residues. CDR1 MDHEN and CDR2 SYDVKM come from the germline V gene. Between the trimmed V and J ends, which lost 6 bases and 0 bases, there was a span of 7 bases. CDR3 bases: TGTGCCAGCAGAGGCGGGAGCACAGATACGCAGTATTTT. This translates into CASRGGSTDTQYF.

V usage is TRBV2 and J usage is TRBJ1-1; the match to TRBD1 covers 8 bases. CDR1 is SNHLY and CDR2 is FYNNEI in the germline V gene. Germline trimming cut 4 bases from V and 4 bases from J; bases unmatched to any gene: 5. The CDR3 covers 14 residues. CDR3 sequence: CASSVTGESTEAFF. The CDR3 nucleotides are TGTGCCAGCAGTGTGACAGGGGAGAGCACTGAAGCTTTCTTT.

The chain has TRBV6-5 and TRBJ2-1; 12 bases align to TRBD2. The germline V gene encodes CDR1 MNHEY and CDR2 SVGAGI. This CDR3 has 15 residues. The V and J ends lost 6 bases and 7 bases, in that order; junction bases with no gene match: 7. In nucleotides, the CDR3 is TGTGCCAGCAGATTGACTAGCGGGAGTTCAAATGAGCAGTTCTTC. Protein sequence: CASRLTSGSSNEQFF.

The gene calls are TRBV5-1 and TRBJ2-3, with D tentatively TRBD2 (6 bases). Germline V gene sequence: CDR1 SGHRS, CDR2 YFSETQ. With 4 bases removed from V and 2 bases from J, the gap between germline ends came to 14 bases. This CDR3 has 15 amino acids. DNA of the CDR3: TGCGCCAGCAGCGCCCCGGGGGTACCCACAGATACGCAGTATTTT. Amino acid sequence: CASSAPGVPTDTQYF.

This sequence joins TRBV5-4 and TRBJ2-1; TRBD2 matches at 13 bases. V lost 3 bases to trimming and J lost 5 bases; unmatched junction nucleotides: 8. This CDR3 contains 17 residues. Germline loops: CDR1 SGHNT, CDR2 YYREEE (reference sequence). CDR3: CASSWDPTSGGNNEQFF. In nucleotides, the CDR3 is TGTGCCAGCAGCTGGGACCCGACTAGCGGGGGGAACAATGAGCAGTTCTTC.

The rearrangement joins TRBV29-1 to TRBJ2-1; 10 bases align to TRBD2. The V segment lost 5 bases and the J segment 3 bases; nucleotides outside the gene matches: 7. This CDR3 has 15 amino acids. Looked up from germline, CDR1 is SQVTM and CDR2 is ANQGSEA. CDR3 protein: CSVCLAGVLYNEQFF. CDR3 bases: TGCAGCGTTTGTCTAGCGGGAGTTCTCTACAATGAGCAGTTCTTC.

This chain uses TRBV19 with TRBJ1-4, with a weak D call TRBD1 (6 bases). This CDR3 comprises 15 residues. The germline V gene encodes CDR1 LNHDA and CDR2 SQIVND (reference sequence). V was trimmed by 6 bases and J by 3 bases, leaving 14 bases between them. The DNA for the CDR3 is TGTGCCAGTAGCCCCGGACAGTTGCCTAATGAAAAACTGTTTTTT. Its translation: CASSPGQLPNEKLFF.

This clone showed up just a few times. The chain carries TRBV9 and TRBJ2-7; 10 bases are a match to TRBD2. Germline CDR1 SGDLS, CDR2 YYNGEE. This CDR3 region has 16 residues. Losses at the gene ends were 3 bases for V and 2 bases for J; bases not matched to a gene: 8. The DNA of the CDR3 is TGTGCCAGCAGCGCCAACCCTAGCGGGGGAACCTACGAGCAGTACTTC. Protein sequence: CASSANPSGGTYEQYF.

In this sample, this clone turned up a few times. The chain recombines TRBV30 with TRBJ1-3, with a weak D call TRBD1 (6 bases). Germline V gene sequence: CDR1 GTSNPN, CDR2 SVGIG (reference sequence). Deletions cut 3 bases from V and 4 bases from J, with 16 bases between. This CDR3 region has 15 residues. In nucleotides, the CDR3 is TGTGCCTGGAGGCAGGGGACTAAGGCGGGAAACACCATATATTTT. Translation gives CAWRQGTKAGNTIYF.

The V call is TRBV7-2, the J call TRBJ2-5, with D perhaps matching TRBD1 (5 bases). Trimming pared 5 bases from V and 4 bases from J, leaving 11 bases between. Looked up from germline, CDR1 is SGHTA and CDR2 is FQGNSA. The CDR3 is made up of 13 amino acids. CDR3 sequence: CASSDKRGETQYF. Written as DNA, the CDR3 is TGTGCCAGCAGCGACAAAAGGGGAGAGACCCAGTACTTC.

This clone was picked up a small number of times. The chain couples TRBV10-3 to TRBJ1-1; D unresolved. Trimming took 6 bases from V and 2 from J, leaving 4 bases between them. Germline V gene sequence: CDR1 ENHRY, CDR2 SYGVKD. CDR3 length: 11 amino acids. This chain's CDR3 is CAISQNTEAFF. The CDR3 coding sequence is TGTGCCATCAGCCAAAACACTGAAGCTTTCTTT.